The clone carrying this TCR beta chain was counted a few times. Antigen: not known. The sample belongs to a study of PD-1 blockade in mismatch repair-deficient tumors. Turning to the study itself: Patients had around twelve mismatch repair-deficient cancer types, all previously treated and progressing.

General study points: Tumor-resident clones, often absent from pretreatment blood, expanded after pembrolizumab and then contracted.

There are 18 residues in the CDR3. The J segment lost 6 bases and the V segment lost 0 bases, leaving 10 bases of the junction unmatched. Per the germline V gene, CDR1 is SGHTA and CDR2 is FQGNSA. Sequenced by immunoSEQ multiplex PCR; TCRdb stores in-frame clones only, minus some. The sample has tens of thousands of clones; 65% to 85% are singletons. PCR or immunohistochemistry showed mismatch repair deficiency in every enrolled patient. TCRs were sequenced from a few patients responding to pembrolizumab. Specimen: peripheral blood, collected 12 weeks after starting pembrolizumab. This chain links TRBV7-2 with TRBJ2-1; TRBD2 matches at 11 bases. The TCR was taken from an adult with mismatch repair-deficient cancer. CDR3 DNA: TGTGCCAGCAGCTTAGCTAGCGGGAGGGCCTCGGCTACCAATGAGCAGTTCTTC. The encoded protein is CASSLASGRASATNEQFF. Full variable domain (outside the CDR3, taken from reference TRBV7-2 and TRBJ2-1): GAGVSQSPSNKVTEKGKDVELRCDPISGHTALYWYRQSLGQGLEFLIYFQGNSAPDKSGLPSDRFSAERTGGSVSTLTIQRTQQEDSAVYLCASSLASGRASATNEQFFGPGTRLTVL.